The 4 T cell receptor beta chains presented below share a single source sample, sequenced in a study of post-analysis software for immune sequencing data. Broader study findings: Relative to controls, patients had several TRBV segments at higher frequency, with TRBV5-6, TRBV5-1 and TRBV20-1 among these.

The antigens of these receptors remain unknown. Every TCR beta cDNA library bore unique molecular identifiers. One entry per CDR3 protein, called by TCRdb with MiXCR from the PCR reads. In the table there are approximately 730,000 distinct CDR3 sequences, just under 30% of which are singletons. The sequenced sample consisted of blood. These receptors were obtained from a girl aged 5-17 years with multiple sclerosis.

The chain carries TRBV7-2 and TRBJ2-4, with TRBD2 as a possible D gene (6 bases). This CDR3 spans 16 amino acids. Germline V lookup: CDR1 SGHTA, CDR2 FQGNSA. V gave up 1 base and J gave up 6 bases, with 16 bases separating them. The CDR3 DNA sequence: TGTGCCAGCAGCTTAGTACCGGGGGAAGGCGGAAACATTCAGTACTTC. This translates into CASSLVPGEGGNIQYF.

Ten or more counts support this clonotype. The chain carries TRBV6-4 and TRBJ1-2; maybe TRBD1 (6 bases). Germline CDR1 and CDR2: MRHNA and SNTAGT. V was shortened by 0 bases and J by 0 bases, with 11 bases between the two germline ends. The CDR3 loop spans 16 amino acids. CDR3 sequence (DNA): TGTGCCAGCAGTGACTCGCCGGACAGCCCTAACTATGGCTACACCTTC. Translated, it gives CASSDSPDSPNYGYTF.

The chain uses TRBV18 and TRBJ2-7; the D call may be TRBD1 or TRBD2 (5 bases each). V dropped 2 bases and J dropped 2 bases, with 10 bases sitting between them. The CDR3 has 14 amino acids. CDR1 is KGHSH and CDR2 is LQKENI in the germline V gene. CDR3 sequence reads: CASSPGDGTYEQYF. The CDR3 DNA reads as TGTGCCAGCTCACCAGGGGACGGCACCTACGAGCAGTACTTC.

The chain couples TRBV6-1 to TRBJ2-1; TRBD2 matches 9 bases. CDR3 length: 16 residues. Germline-derived CDR1 and CDR2 are MNHNS and SASEGT. The V segment lost 8 bases and the J segment 5 bases; nucleotides outside the gene matches: 13. The CDR3 DNA reads as TGTGCCAGCGGAGGCCTTCGGACTAGCGTGAACAATGAGCAGTTCTTC. Its protein is CASGGLRTSVNNEQFF.